A selection of T cell receptor beta chains follows, all from one sample in a study of blood T cell repertoires in COVID-19. Method: immunoSEQ multiplex PCR; TCRdb's copy keeps in-frame clones and lacks some. Of 250,000 or so clones in the sample, roughly 85% were seen once. Sequencing was performed on peripheral blood. The source of these receptors is a man aged 18 to 29 with active or convalescent COVID-19. The CDR3 runs from the conserved cysteine through the conserved F or W. A D gene is named only where the DNA matches it firmly. Some rows mark clone size as missing; the rest say once, few, many or name a class of expanded clone.

>once|TRBJ1-1|NA|TRBV2
TGTGCCAGCAGCCCCGAGGGGAACACTGAAGCTTTCTTT
CASSPEGNTEAFF
>NA|TRBJ2-1|NA|TRBV6-5
TGTGCCAGCAGTTACCGACAGAGCTCCTACAATGAGCAGTTCTTC
CASSYRQSSYNEQFF
>NA|TRBJ2-7|NA|TRBV9
TGTGCCAGCAGCAGAACAGGCCTCGAGCAGTACTTC
CASSRTGLEQYF
>NA|TRBJ1-1|TRBD1|TRBV7-2
TGTGCCAGCGAGACAGGGGGCGCGAACACTGAAGCTTTCTTT
CASETGGANTEAFF
>NA|TRBJ2-2|NA|TRBV7-2
TGTGCCAGCAGCTTACAAGCGGGGAACACCGGGGAGCTGTTTTTT
CASSLQAGNTGELFF
>NA|TRBJ1-5|TRBD1|TRBV5-1
TGCGCCAGCAGCCCCGGGACAGGGGTTCAGCCCCAGCATTTT
CASSPGTGVQPQHF
>NA|TRBJ1-6|NA|TRBV6-4
TGTGCCAGCAGTGATAAGGTTAGCTCACCCCTCCACTTT
CASSDKVSSPLHF
>NA|TRBJ2-7|NA|TRBV30
TGTGCCTGGGATACAGGGAACGAGCAGTACTTC
CAWDTGNEQYF
>NA|TRBJ1-4|NA|TRBV28
TGTGCCAGCAGTTTATTGACAGAGGAAAAACTGTTTTTT
CASSLLTEEKLFF
>NA|TRBJ1-1|NA|TRBV6-5
TGTGCCAGCAGTTACGGCCCGGGGAACACTGAAGCTTTCTTT
CASSYGPGNTEAFF
>many|TRBJ2-7|NA|TRBV28
TGTGCCAGCAGCCCCAGGGGTATGAGCTCCTACGAGCAGTACTTC
CASSPRGMSSYEQYF
>NA|TRBJ2-2|NA|TRBV28
TGTGCCAGCAGTTTAAAGCGGCTAGCAGGCACCGGGGAGCTGTTTTTT
CASSLKRLAGTGELFF
>NA|TRBJ2-5|TRBD2|TRBV27
TGTGCCAGCAGGCCCCGGACACTAGCGGGGGAAGAGACCCAGTACTTC
CASRPRTLAGEETQYF
>NA|TRBJ1-3|NA|TRBV5-1
TGCGCCAGCAGCGACACCTCCGAAGGAAACACCATATATTTT
CASSDTSEGNTIYF
>NA|TRBJ1-5|NA|TRBV13
TGTGCCAGCAGCTTAGGCAGCGGGGGCCCCAAACAGCCCCAGCATTTT
CASSLGSGGPKQPQHF
>NA|TRBJ2-7|NA|TRBV6-2/TRBV6-3
TGTGCCAGCAGTTACAATGGGCAGAACTTCTTCTACGAGCAGTACTTC
CASSYNGQNFFYEQYF
>NA|TRBJ1-4|NA|TRBV5-1
TGCGCCAGCAGCAACCCACAGGCGAATAATGAAAAACTGTTTTTT
CASSNPQANNEKLFF
>NA|TRBJ2-1|TRBD2|TRBV5-1
TGCGCCAGCAGCTTGAGGGGGCGACTAGCGGGGAGCTCCTACAATGAGCAGTTCTTC
CASSLRGRLAGSSYNEQFF
>once|TRBJ1-3|TRBD1|TRBV7-8
TGTGCCAGCAGCTTAGTTCGGGACAGGGAATCGGCGGACACCATATATTTT
CASSLVRDRESADTIYF
>NA|TRBJ2-7|NA|TRBV4-3
TGCGCCAGCAGCCAAGACCAGCGGCACGGGTCCTACGAGCAGTACTTC
CASSQDQRHGSYEQYF
>NA|TRBJ2-5|TRBD1|TRBV5-6
TGTGCCAGCAGCTGGAGGACAGGGCGAATGGAGACCCAGTACTTC
CASSWRTGRMETQYF
>NA|TRBJ2-1|TRBD2|TRBV28
TGTGCCAGCAGACGAGGACTAGCGGGAGTCCGGGACAATGAGCAGTTCTTC
CASRRGLAGVRDNEQFF
>NA|TRBJ1-3|TRBD1|TRBV6-6
TGTGCCAGCAGTGGATCTTCGGGACAGGGGCGGTATGCTGGAAACACCATATATTTT
CASSGSSGQGRYAGNTIYF
>NA|TRBJ2-3|NA|TRBV7-9
TGTGCCAGCAGCTTGCAGTCTTCTGGAGATACGCAGTATTTT
CASSLQSSGDTQYF
>NA|TRBJ2-7|TRBD2|TRBV9
TGTGCCAGCAGCGTAGACACCTCGACTAGCGGGAGGGCCTACGAGCAGTACTTC
CASSVDTSTSGRAYEQYF
>NA|TRBJ1-1|NA|TRBV6-4
TGTGCCAGCAGTGCGCAGGGGTTAGAGACTGAAGCTTTCTTT
CASSAQGLETEAFF
>NA|TRBJ1-2|NA|TRBV7-6
TGTGCCAGCAGCCCGGCGGGTCTGGGGGCCGAAGGCTACACCTTC
CASSPAGLGAEGYTF